Shown below are 29 T cell receptor beta chains from a single sample sequenced in a study of blood T cell repertoires in COVID-19. Sequencing used immunoSEQ multiplex PCR; TCRdb keeps in-frame clones, though not all of them. The repertoire has 40,000 to 45,000 clones, around 86% of them found once; the top ten carry 6.5% to 9%. The sample was peripheral blood. The receptors were sampled from a man in his fifties or sixties with active COVID-19.

The chain combines TRBV7-3 with TRBJ2-7; D is perhaps TRBD2 (5 bases). CDR1 and CDR2 (germline): SGHTA, FQGTGA. This CDR3 has 12 amino acids. Deletions cut 5 bases from V and 7 bases from J, with 12 bases between. The CDR3 region is CASSNPGEEQYF. CDR3 nucleotide sequence: TGTGCCAGCAGCAATCCCGGGGAGGAGCAGTACTTC.

The V and J genes are TRBV19 and TRBJ1-4; D unclear. CDR3 length: 14 residues. Germline V gene sequence: CDR1 LNHDA, CDR2 SQIVND (reference sequence). The germline V and J ends were trimmed by 2 bases and 8 bases, with 12 bases remaining between them. The CDR3 loop is CASSIWEQREKLFF. CDR3 in DNA: TGTGCCAGTAGTATATGGGAACAGCGGGAAAAACTGTTTTTT.

The V call is TRBV4-3, the J call TRBJ1-5, with TRBD1 matching over 9 bases. Germline CDR1 and CDR2: LGHNA and YSLEER. V lost 0 bases and J lost 4; bases outside the gene matches: 10. CDR3 length: 18 amino acids. DNA of the CDR3: TGCGCCAGCAGCCAAGATCTGGCCGGGACAGGGTTGAATCAGCCCCAGCATTTT. It codes for CASSQDLAGTGLNQPQHF.

The rearrangement links TRBV9 to TRBJ2-7; 7 bases map to TRBD2. CDR3 size: 15 residues. After removal of 3 bases from V and 3 bases from J, the junction contained 9 bases not matched to a gene. The germline V gene has CDR1 SGDLS and CDR2 YYNGEE. CDR3 in amino acids: CASSGEGREGYEQYF. CDR3 in DNA: TGTGCCAGCAGCGGGGAGGGAAGGGAGGGCTACGAGCAGTACTTC. Supplemented by reference TRBV9 and TRBJ2-7, the full variable domain reads DSGVTQTPKHLITATGQRVTLRCSPRSGDLSVYWYQQSLDQGLQFLIQYYNGEERAKGNILERFSAQQFPDLHSELNLSSLELGDSALYFCASSGEGREGYEQYFGPGTRLTVT.

The chain carries TRBV5-1 and TRBJ2-7, with 7 bases that match TRBD2. J was trimmed by 3 bases and V by 4 bases; bases with no gene match: 7. Germline CDR1 and CDR2: SGHRS and YFSETQ. The CDR3 is made up of 14 amino acids. CDR3 sequence reads: CASSRRDYLYEQYF. The CDR3 bases are TGCGCCAGCAGCCGCCGGGACTACCTCTACGAGCAGTACTTC. The variable domain in full, with the rest retrieved from reference TRBV5-1 and TRBJ2-7, is KAGVTQTPRYLIKTRGQQVTLSCSPISGHRSVSWYQQTPGQGLQFLFEYFSETQRNKGNFPGRFSGRQFSNSRSEMNVSTLELGDSALYLCASSRRDYLYEQYFGPGTRLTVT.

This chain uses TRBV2 with TRBJ1-1; D perhaps matches TRBD1 (6 bases). This CDR3 is 11 amino acids long. Trimming cost V 9 bases and J 1 base, with 6 bases left between them. CDR1 and CDR2 from the germline V gene are SNHLY and FYNNEI. The CDR3 spells CARTGNTEAFF. The CDR3 DNA follows: TGTGCCAGGACAGGGAACACTGAAGCTTTCTTT.

This chain uses TRBV15 with TRBJ1-1; 9 nucleotides match TRBD1. The CDR3 is 15 amino acids. J lost 0 bases, V lost 3 bases, and 2 bases had no gene match. Looked up from germline, CDR1 is LNHNV and CDR2 is YYDKDF (reference sequence). In DNA form, the CDR3 reads TGTGCCACCAGCAGCCGGGACAGGGTGAACACTGAAGCTTTCTTT. The encoded protein is CATSSRDRVNTEAFF.

This rearrangement joins TRBV6-2 or TRBV6-3 to TRBJ2-1; TRBD1 matches at 7 bases. CDR1 MNHEY and CDR2 SVGEGT come from the germline V gene. The CDR3 spans 16 residues. V gave up 0 bases and J gave up 2 bases; unmatched junction bases: 4. The CDR3 loop reads CASSYSDRDPYNEQFF. CDR3 coding DNA: TGTGCCAGCAGTTACTCTGACAGGGACCCCTACAATGAGCAGTTCTTC.

The chain carries TRBV11-2 and TRBJ2-5; D unresolved. CDR1 and CDR2 from the germline V gene are SGHAT and FQNNGV. V lost 1 base and J 2 bases, leaving 5 bases between the germline ends. The CDR3 loop spans 13 amino acids. The CDR3 here is CASSLVLQETQYF. In DNA form, the CDR3 reads TGTGCCAGCAGCTTAGTTCTTCAAGAGACCCAGTACTTC.

This clone was recorded once. V gene TRBV3-1 (or the pseudogene TRBV3-2) combines with J gene TRBJ2-6, with D maybe TRBD1 (6 bases). Germline V CDR1 and CDR2: LGHDT, YNNKEL (reference sequence). CDR3 length: 18 residues. With 2 bases removed from V and 0 bases from J, the gap between germline ends came to 14 bases. The CDR3 region has the DNA TGTGCCAGCAGCCAACCGGGACAATTTCTCTCTGGGGCCAACGTCCTGACTTTC. Protein: CASSQPGQFLSGANVLTF.

The CDR3 DNA reads TGTGCCACCAGCAGAGCAGGGGGGCCTCCCTACAATGAGCAGTTCTTC. This translates into CATSRAGGPPYNEQFF. V and J are TRBV15 and TRBJ2-1; a possible D gene is TRBD1 (7 bases). CDR3 size: 16 residues. V lost 1 base and J 2 bases, leaving 12 bases between the germline ends. The germline gives CDR1 LNHNV, CDR2 YYDKDF (reference sequence).

The chain carries TRBV5-1 and TRBJ1-2, with TRBD1 as a possible D gene (6 bases). Trimming stripped 0 bases from V and 2 bases from J, with 8 bases between. Germline values: CDR1 SGHRS, CDR2 YFSETQ. CDR3 length: 14 residues. As DNA, the CDR3 is TGCGCCAGCAGCTTGGGTGGGGGCAACTATGGCTACACCTTC. Translated: CASSLGGGNYGYTF.

This CDR3 is CAISDTGGVVNSPLHF. CDR3 in DNA: TGTGCCATCAGTGACACAGGGGGAGTAGTAAATTCACCCCTCCACTTT. The V gene is TRBV10-3, the J gene TRBJ1-6; TRBD1 aligns across 8 bases. CDR1 is ENHRY, CDR2 SYGVKD, per germline. This CDR3 has 16 amino acids. Trimming removed 3 bases from V and 7 bases from J; junction bases left unmatched: 8.

The chain is built from TRBV9 and TRBJ1-1; 9 nucleotides agree with TRBD1. The germline gives CDR1 SGDLS, CDR2 YYNGEE. CDR3 size: 16 residues. The trim removed 2 bases at V and 1 base at J, leaving 6 bases unmatched. DNA of the CDR3: TGTGCCAGCAGCGTCGACAGGGGGGAGGGGAACACTGAAGCTTTCTTT. It yields the protein CASSVDRGEGNTEAFF.

This rearrangement joins TRBV5-4 to TRBJ2-1; 11 nucleotides align to TRBD2. Trimming removed 2 bases from V and 5 bases from J; junction bases left unmatched: 3. Germline CDR1 SGHNT, CDR2 YYREEE (reference sequence). The CDR3 is 15 residues long. This chain's CDR3 is CASSLRGLADNEQFF. CDR3 DNA: TGTGCCAGCAGCTTAAGGGGACTAGCGGACAATGAGCAGTTCTTC.

The rearrangement joins TRBV7-2 to TRBJ1-3; 8 bases fit TRBD1. The length of the CDR3 is 15 residues. Germline loops: CDR1 SGHTA, CDR2 FQGNSA. The V segment lost 4 bases and the J segment 2 bases; nucleotides outside the gene matches: 4. CDR3 amino acids: CASSSQGAPGNTIYF. The CDR3 DNA follows: TGTGCCAGCAGCTCCCAGGGGGCGCCTGGAAACACCATATATTTT. Based on the CDR3 plus reference TRBV7-2 and TRBJ1-3, the full variable domain is GAGVSQSPSNKVTEKGKDVELRCDPISGHTALYWYRQSLGQGLEFLIYFQGNSAPDKSGLPSDRFSAERTGGSVSTLTIQRTQQEDSAVYLCASSSQGAPGNTIYFGEGSWLTVV.

Here the CDR3 DNA reads TGTGCCAGCAGGATCGGTGGGGACTTTGAAAAACTGTTTTTT. As protein: CASRIGGDFEKLFF. This chain connects TRBV28 to TRBJ1-4; TRBD1 is a possible D gene (5 bases). V lost 6 bases to trimming and J lost 7 bases, with 15 bases between them. Germline V gives CDR1 MDHEN, CDR2 SYDVKM. CDR3 length: 14 residues.

In regard to this clone: The junction and the germline gene differ at one end; a read error may be behind it. This chain's CDR3 is CASSNSGTGGSPLHF. The CDR3 region has the DNA TGTGCCAGCAGTAACTCCGGGACAGGGGGTTCACCCCTCCACTTT. The rearrangement uses TRBV6-5 and TRBJ1-6; 11 bases are shared with TRBD1. Germline V gene sequence: CDR1 MNHEY, CDR2 SVGAGI. The CDR3 length is 15 residues.

The chain is built from TRBV7-6 and TRBJ1-4; no clear D gene. Germline CDR1 is SGHVS and CDR2 is FNYEAQ. This CDR3 comprises 15 residues. The V end lost 2 bases, the J end lost 0 bases, and 7 bases lay between the germline ends. The CDR3 nucleotides are TGTGCCAGCAGCTTACTCTATGCAACTAATGAAAAACTGTTTTTT. Protein: CASSLLYATNEKLFF. The entire variable domain, with the rest obtained from reference TRBV7-6 and TRBJ1-4, is as follows: GAGVSQSPRYKVTKRGQDVALRCDPISGHVSLYWYRQALGQGPEFLTYFNYEAQQDKSGLPNDRFSAERPEGSISTLTIQRTEQRDSAMYRCASSLLYATNEKLFFGSGTQLSVL.

The chain combines TRBV11-3 with TRBJ2-2; D is uncertain. This CDR3 is 14 amino acids long. V lost 5 bases and J 4 bases, leaving 11 bases between the germline ends. The V gene's germline CDR1 is SGHNT and CDR2 YENEEA. In DNA, the CDR3 is TGTGCCAGCAGCGGGTCGAGGAGCACCGGGGAGCTGTTTTTT. Translation gives CASSGSRSTGELFF.

This clone was recorded once. This chain joins TRBV11-2 and TRBJ1-5; maybe TRBD1 (6 bases). V gave up 10 bases and J gave up 6 bases, with 16 bases separating them. The CDR3 is made up of 13 amino acids. Germline CDR1 SGHAT, CDR2 FQNNGV. The CDR3 loop reads CATSTGPSQPQHF. The CDR3 DNA sequence: TGTGCCACTTCCACAGGGCCTAGTCAGCCCCAGCATTTT. Full variable domain (outside the CDR3, taken from reference TRBV11-2 and TRBJ1-5): EAGVAQSPRYKIIEKRQSVAFWCNPISGHATLYWYQQILGQGPKLLIQFQNNGVVDDSQLPKDRFSAERLKGVDSTLKIQPAKLEDSAVYLCATSTGPSQPQHFGDGTRLSIL.

In this sample, this clone turned up once. The rearrangement links TRBV3-1 (or the pseudogene TRBV3-2) to TRBJ2-3; the match to TRBD2 covers 12 bases. Losses at the gene ends were 4 bases for V and 2 bases for J; bases not matched to a gene: 4. The CDR3 consists of 16 residues. The germline V gene has CDR1 LGHDT and CDR2 YNNKEL (reference sequence). CDR3 in DNA: TGTGCCAGCAGCCCCCGACTAGCGGGAGTCACAGATACGCAGTATTTT. Encoded protein: CASSPRLAGVTDTQYF.

V is TRBV2 and J is TRBJ1-4, with 9 nucleotides matching TRBD1. This CDR3 spans 14 amino acids. The V and J ends lost 5 bases and 7 bases, in that order; junction bases with no gene match: 5. The germline V gene encodes CDR1 SNHLY and CDR2 FYNNEI. CDR3 nucleotides: TGTGCCAGCAGTCCCGGGACAGGGTTTGAAAAACTGTTTTTT. Protein: CASSPGTGFEKLFF.

The J gene is TRBJ2-3, the V gene TRBV18; a possible D gene is TRBD1 (5 bases). CDR3 length equals 14 residues. Germline V lookup: CDR1 KGHSH, CDR2 LQKENI. Trimming took off 3 bases at V and 0 bases at J, with 7 bases between the two ends. The CDR3 loop reads CASSPTASTDTQYF. The CDR3 region has the DNA TGTGCCAGCTCACCGACAGCGAGCACAGATACGCAGTATTTT.

The chain has TRBV6-1 and TRBJ2-3; TRBD1 matches at 9 bases. The germline CDR1 and CDR2 sequences are MNHNS and SASEGT. The length of the CDR3 is 12 residues. J lost 14 bases, V lost 0 bases, and 3 bases had no gene match. The CDR3 protein is CASSEAGTGSYF. The CDR3 DNA reads as TGTGCCAGCAGTGAAGCGGGGACAGGGTCGTATTTT.

The sample holds one count of this clone. CDR3 region: CASSRTGKYEQYF. In DNA, the CDR3 is TGTGCCAGCAGCAGGACAGGGAAGTACGAGCAGTACTTC. The chain employs TRBV6-5 and TRBJ2-7; 8 bases fit TRBD1. Trimming at V came to 6 bases and at J to 4 bases, leaving 5 bases not matched to a gene. The CDR3 runs to 13 residues. Germline assignment: CDR1 MNHEY and CDR2 SVGAGI.

J is TRBJ2-1 and V is TRBV19, with 11 bases that match TRBD2. Germline V gene data show CDR1 as LNHDA and CDR2 as SQIVND (reference sequence). V shed 5 bases and J 8 bases; nucleotides not matched to a gene: 5. The CDR3 has 14 residues. The CDR3 loop is CASSGTSGGDEQFF. In nucleotides, the CDR3 is TGTGCCAGTAGTGGGACTAGCGGTGGGGATGAGCAGTTCTTC.

The genes are TRBV6-6 and TRBJ1-5; possible D gene TRBD1, 6 bases. V lost 5 bases to trimming and J lost 4 bases, with 12 bases between them. Germline-derived CDR1 and CDR2 are MNHNY and SVGAGI (reference sequence). This CDR3 contains 14 residues. The CDR3 bases are TGTGCCAGCAGTCATTCTCAGGGGAATCAGCCCCAGCATTTT. Its translation is CASSHSQGNQPQHF.

The V gene is TRBV5-1, the J gene TRBJ2-1, with 13 bases lining up with TRBD2. Unmatched junction bases numbered 5, after V lost 0 bases and J lost 8 bases. The CDR3 extends over 16 amino acids. Germline V CDR1 and CDR2: SGHRS, YFSETQ. The CDR3 sequence is CASSLVGTSGIDEQFF. The CDR3 DNA reads as TGCGCCAGCAGCTTGGTCGGGACTAGCGGGATCGATGAGCAGTTCTTC.